Below, 20 T cell receptor beta chains from the same sample are listed, as sequenced in a study of shared clonotypes between healthy human individuals. Repertoires were generated with immunoSEQ multiplex PCR, while TCRdb's copy carries only in-frame clones and drops some. The repertoire holds about 1.5 million clones, 95% to 99% seen once, with about 0.4% in the top ten. The sample was naive CD4+ T cells sorted from blood. The subset here: CD45RA+ positively selected. The source of these receptors is a man aged 25-45 years in good health.

The chain joins TRBV6-5 to TRBJ2-1, with 9 bases matching TRBD2. CDR1 is MNHEY, CDR2 SVGAGI, per germline. The trim removed 7 bases at V and 6 bases at J, leaving 4 bases unmatched. The CDR3 is 13 residues long. The CDR3 coding sequence is TGTGCCAGCAAGAAGCGGGAGGCCAATGAGCAGTTCTTC. Amino acids: CASKKREANEQFF.

The gene calls are TRBV29-1 and TRBJ2-3, with TRBD1 as a possible D gene (5 bases). Germline V gene sequence: CDR1 SQVTM, CDR2 ANQGSEA. The CDR3 covers 14 residues. Trimming stripped 3 bases from V and 0 bases from J, with 10 bases between. Here the CDR3 reads CSVEETESTDTQYF. In DNA, the CDR3 is TGCAGCGTTGAGGAGACAGAGAGCACAGATACGCAGTATTTT.

The table lists this clone with a count of one. The chain combines TRBV30 with TRBJ2-6; 12 nucleotides align to TRBD2. Germline V gives CDR1 GTSNPN, CDR2 SVGIG (reference sequence). The CDR3 covers 15 residues. J was trimmed by 1 base and V by 7 bases; bases with no gene match: 2. The CDR3 loop reads CAFGLAGSGANVLTF. CDR3 DNA sequence: TGTGCCTTCGGACTAGCGGGATCTGGGGCCAACGTCCTGACTTTC.

The V gene is TRBV19, the J gene TRBJ2-7; no clear D gene. V shed 8 bases and J shed 6 bases, with 14 bases lying between them. The CDR3 runs to 12 residues. The germline gives CDR1 LNHDA, CDR2 SQIVND (reference sequence). CDR3 residues: CASEGSCSEQYF. The CDR3 DNA follows: TGTGCCAGTGAAGGCAGTTGTAGCGAGCAGTACTTC.

J is TRBJ2-3 and V is TRBV5-1; D gene unclear. V was cut by 0 bases and J by 6 bases, with 11 bases left in between. CDR1 and CDR2 from the germline V gene are SGHRS and YFSETQ. The CDR3 length is 14 residues. CDR3 amino acids: CASSLGQSADTQYF. CDR3 nucleotide sequence: TGCGCCAGCAGCTTGGGTCAGTCGGCCGATACGCAGTATTTT.

The V and J genes are TRBV10-2 and TRBJ2-2; TRBD2 aligns across 13 bases. This CDR3 contains 16 residues. Per germline, CDR1 WSHSY and CDR2 SAAADI. V shed 3 bases, J shed 8 bases, and the junction held 6 bases outside the gene matches. In nucleotides, the CDR3 is TGCGCCAGCAGTGATACTAGCGGGAGGGCCAGGGGGGAGCTGTTTTTT. This sequence encodes CASSDTSGRARGELFF.

The chain couples TRBV4-2 to TRBJ1-4; 7 bases map to TRBD1. This CDR3 has 16 residues. Per the germline V gene, CDR1 is LGHNA and CDR2 is YNFKEQ. The V and J ends lost 0 bases and 7 bases, in that order; junction bases with no gene match: 8. The CDR3 sequence: CASSQDRGQGGEKLFF. The CDR3 DNA sequence: TGTGCCAGCAGCCAAGATAGAGGCCAGGGGGGTGAAAAACTGTTTTTT.

The genes are TRBV5-4 and TRBJ2-5; D is unresolved. Germline CDR1 SGHNT, CDR2 YYREEE (reference sequence). Trimming removed 3 bases from V and 2 bases from J, with 11 bases in between. The CDR3 spans 14 residues. The CDR3 sequence is CASSSWADQETQYF. CDR3 bases: TGTGCCAGCAGCTCATGGGCAGATCAAGAGACCCAGTACTTC.

In regard to this clone: The junction and the germline gene differ at one end; a read error may be behind it. V and J are TRBV28 and TRBJ2-1; TRBD2 matches 8 bases. The CDR3 extends over 14 amino acids. From germline, CDR1 is MDHEN and CDR2 SYDVKM. The CDR3 DNA follows: TGTGCCAGCAGTTTATCGGTAGCGGGAAAAAAATGGGTCTTC. Translating it yields CASSLSVAGKKWVF. The entire variable domain, with the rest obtained from reference TRBV28 and TRBJ2-1, is as follows: DVKVTQSSRYLVKRTGEKVFLECVQDMDHENMFWYRQDPGLGLRLIYFSYDVKMKEKGDIPEGYSVSREKKERFSLILESASTNQTSMYLCASSLSVAGKKWVFGPGTRLTVL.

The genes are TRBV5-1 and TRBJ2-3; 7 bases are a match to TRBD2. V lost 4 bases, J lost 3 bases, and 11 bases stayed unmatched. Germline V lookup: CDR1 SGHRS, CDR2 YFSETQ. The CDR3 runs 16 residues. In DNA form, the CDR3 reads TGCGCCAGCAGCCTGGCTCACCGGGAGGTGACAGATACGCAGTATTTT. This codes for CASSLAHREVTDTQYF.

This chain joins TRBV7-9 and TRBJ2-1, with TRBD2 as a possible D gene (5 bases). CDR3 size: 17 residues. Trimming removed 7 bases from V and 0 bases from J, with 19 bases in between. The germline gives CDR1 SEHNR, CDR2 FQNEAQ (reference sequence). CDR3 amino acids: CASTTRLGLRSYNEQFF. CDR3 coding DNA: TGTGCCAGCACCACCCGACTTGGACTTCGCTCCTACAATGAGCAGTTCTTC.

A note on this clone: In the same sample, other DNA sequences code for this CDR3. The CDR3 is CASSPDRDGYTF. CDR3 nucleotide sequence: TGTGCCAGCTCACCCGACAGGGATGGCTACACCTTC. The V and J genes are TRBV18 and TRBJ1-2; 7 nucleotides agree with TRBD1. Germline CDR1 reads KGHSH; CDR2 reads LQKENI. The CDR3 is 12 residues long. V trimming: 3 bases; J trimming: 6 bases; junction bases outside the gene matches: 1.

Concerning this clone: Distinct nucleotide sequences in the sample also encode this CDR3. This chain joins TRBV20-1 and TRBJ1-1, with a tentative D call TRBD1 (5 bases). The CDR3 totals 9 residues. V dropped 6 bases and J dropped 7 bases, with 6 bases sitting between them. Germline V gene lookup returns CDR1 DFQATT and CDR2 SNEGSKA (reference sequence). CDR3 nucleotide sequence: TGCAGTGCCCAGGGTGAAGCTTTCTTT. This gives the protein CSAQGEAFF.

V usage is TRBV5-6 and J usage is TRBJ2-7, with 9 positions matching TRBD1. CDR1 is SGHDT, CDR2 YYEEEE, per germline. CDR3 length: 16 residues. V lost 4 bases, J lost 2 bases, and 10 bases stayed unmatched. The CDR3 bases are TGTGCCAGCAGCCCGCTCCCGGGACAGGGCCCCTACGAGCAGTACTTC. It encodes CASSPLPGQGPYEQYF. Combining the CDR3 with reference TRBV5-6 and TRBJ2-7 gives the whole variable domain DAGVTQSPTHLIKTRGQQVTLRCSPKSGHDTVSWYQQALGQGPQFIFQYYEEEERQRGNFPDRFSGHQFPNYSSELNVNALLLGDSALYLCASSPLPGQGPYEQYFGPGTRLTVT.

V is TRBV18 and J is TRBJ2-5; D unresolved. Germline CDR1 KGHSH, CDR2 LQKENI. Trimming removed 5 bases at V and 2 bases at J, with 6 bases between. CDR3 size: 12 residues. CDR3 residues: CASSMDQETQYF. In DNA form, the CDR3 reads TGTGCCAGCTCAATGGATCAAGAGACCCAGTACTTC.

The CDR3 region is CASSLKVSELKFF. The CDR3 DNA sequence: TGTGCCAGCAGCTTAAAGGTCAGCGAGCTCAAGTTCTTC. This sequence joins TRBV7-3 and TRBJ2-1; no clear D gene. Germline-derived CDR1 and CDR2 are SGHTA and FQGTGA. V lost 1 base and J 14 bases, leaving 15 bases between the germline ends. The CDR3 consists of 13 residues.

The genes are TRBV5-6 and TRBJ2-2; 9 bases agree with TRBD1. Germline loops: CDR1 SGHDT, CDR2 YYEEEE. J lost 3 bases, V lost 5 bases, and 11 bases had no gene match. The CDR3 extends over 17 amino acids. This CDR3 reads CASRAGTGRSDTGELFF. The CDR3, as DNA: TGTGCCAGCAGAGCCGGGACAGGGAGATCGGACACCGGGGAGCTGTTTTTT.

This chain links TRBV28 with TRBJ2-7; D gene ambiguous. V lost 6 bases and J 2 bases, leaving 17 bases between the germline ends. Germline CDR1 reads MDHEN; CDR2 reads SYDVKM. The CDR3 runs 15 residues. CDR3 bases: TGTGCCAGCAGCTCGACTTGGTCCAGGACCTACGAGCAGTACTTC. Translated: CASSSTWSRTYEQYF.

This clone was counted a single time. Here the CDR3 reads CASSSGQGGGYTF. CDR3 DNA sequence: TGTGCCAGCAGCTCTGGACAGGGCGGCGGCTACACCTTC. V is TRBV11-2 and J is TRBJ1-2; 8 bases line up with TRBD1. Looked up from germline, CDR1 is SGHAT and CDR2 is FQNNGV. The CDR3 runs to 13 residues. Trimming cost V 4 bases and J 8 bases; bases outside gene matches: 6. Based on the CDR3 plus reference TRBV11-2 and TRBJ1-2, the full variable domain is EAGVAQSPRYKIIEKRQSVAFWCNPISGHATLYWYQQILGQGPKLLIQFQNNGVVDDSQLPKDRFSAERLKGVDSTLKIQPAKLEDSAVYLCASSSGQGGGYTFGSGTRLTVV.

The CDR3 loop is CAIRGQDTQYF. The CDR3 coding sequence is TGTGCCATCAGGGGGCAAGATACGCAGTATTTT. The chain has TRBV10-3 and TRBJ2-3; TRBD1 might be the D (5 bases). CDR1 and CDR2 from the germline V gene are ENHRY and SYGVKD. Trimming shortened V by 6 bases and J by 5 bases, and 6 bases separated the two germline ends. CDR3 size: 11 residues.